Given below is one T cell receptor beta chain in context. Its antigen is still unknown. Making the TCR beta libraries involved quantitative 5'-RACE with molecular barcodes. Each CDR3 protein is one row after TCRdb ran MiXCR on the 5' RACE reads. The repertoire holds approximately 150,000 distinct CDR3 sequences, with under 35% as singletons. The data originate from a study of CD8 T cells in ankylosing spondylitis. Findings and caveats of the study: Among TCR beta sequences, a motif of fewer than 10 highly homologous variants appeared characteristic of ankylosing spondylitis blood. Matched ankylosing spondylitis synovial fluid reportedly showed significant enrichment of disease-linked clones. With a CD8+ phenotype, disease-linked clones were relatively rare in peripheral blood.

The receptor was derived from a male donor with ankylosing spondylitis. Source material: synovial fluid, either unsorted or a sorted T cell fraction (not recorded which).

In nucleotides, the CDR3 is TGTGCCAGCAGCTTGGCGCCGGGGACAGCGGGAGGTAACTACAATGAGCAGTTCTTC. Protein: CASSLAPGTAGGNYNEQFF. The chain uses TRBV5-4 and TRBJ2-1, with 9 positions matching TRBD2. The CDR3 is made up of 19 amino acids. V trimming: 0 bases; J trimming: 3 bases; junction bases outside the gene matches: 13. Germline CDR1 SGHNT, CDR2 YYREEE (reference sequence).